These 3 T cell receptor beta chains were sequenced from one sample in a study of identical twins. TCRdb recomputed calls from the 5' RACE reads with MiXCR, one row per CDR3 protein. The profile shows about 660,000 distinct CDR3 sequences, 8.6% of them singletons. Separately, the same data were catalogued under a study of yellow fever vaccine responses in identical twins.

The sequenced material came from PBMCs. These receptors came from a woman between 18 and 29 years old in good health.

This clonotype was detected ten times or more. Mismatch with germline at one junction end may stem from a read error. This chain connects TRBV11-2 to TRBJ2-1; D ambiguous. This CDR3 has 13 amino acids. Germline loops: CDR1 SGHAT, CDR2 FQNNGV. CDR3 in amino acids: CASSLDLVSPPIF. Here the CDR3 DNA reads TGTGCCAGCAGCTTAGATCTGGTCTCCCCTCCAATTTTC.

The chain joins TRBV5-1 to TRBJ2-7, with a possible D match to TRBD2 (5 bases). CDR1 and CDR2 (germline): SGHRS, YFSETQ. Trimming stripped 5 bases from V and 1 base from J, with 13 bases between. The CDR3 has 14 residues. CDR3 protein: CASSPRAPSYEQYF. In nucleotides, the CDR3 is TGCGCCAGCAGTCCGCGGGCGCCATCCTACGAGCAGTACTTC.

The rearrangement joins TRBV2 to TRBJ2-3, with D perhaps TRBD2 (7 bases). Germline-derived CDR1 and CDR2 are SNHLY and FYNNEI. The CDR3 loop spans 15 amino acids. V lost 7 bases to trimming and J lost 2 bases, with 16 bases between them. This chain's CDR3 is CASTPSAGATDTQYF. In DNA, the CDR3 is TGTGCCAGCACCCCTTCCGCGGGGGCCACAGATACGCAGTATTTT.